These 23 T cell receptor beta chains came from one sample sequenced in a study of blood T cell repertoires in COVID-19. Using immunoSEQ multiplex PCR, the repertoire was profiled, and TCRdb retains in-frame clones only, with some absent. The table lists approximately 170,000 clones, 80% to 90% of them singletons, with about a tenth in the top ten. The sequencing input was peripheral blood. These receptors came from a human donor in a cohort sampled during active COVID-19.

This clone was detected a few times. The chain joins TRBV19 to TRBJ1-1; D is ambiguous. The V and J ends lost 4 bases and 0 bases respectively, with 9 bases between them. The CDR3 runs 14 residues. In germline, CDR1 is LNHDA, CDR2 SQIVND (reference sequence). The CDR3 spells CASSRLGMNTEAFF. CDR3 DNA: TGTGCCAGTAGTAGGCTGGGCATGAACACTGAAGCTTTCTTT. Filled out from reference TRBV19 and TRBJ1-1, the complete variable domain reads DGGITQSPKYLFRKEGQNVTLSCEQNLNHDAMYWYRQDPGQGLRLIYYSQIVNDFQKGDIAEGYSVSREKKESFPLTVTSAQKNPTAFYLCASSRLGMNTEAFFGQGTRLTVV.

This chain's CDR3 is CATSDSTSNEQFF. The CDR3 DNA follows: TGTGCCACCAGTGATTCGACTAGTAATGAGCAGTTCTTC. The chain is built from TRBV24-1 and TRBJ2-1, with D perhaps TRBD2 (6 bases). Trimming cost V 2 bases and J 7 bases, with 8 bases left between them. Germline V gene sequence: CDR1 KGHDR, CDR2 SFDVKD. The CDR3 loop spans 13 amino acids.

V is TRBV30 and J is TRBJ2-5; 10 nucleotides line up with TRBD1. Germline V gene data show CDR1 as GTSNPN and CDR2 as SVGIG (reference sequence). The CDR3 runs to 14 residues. J was trimmed by 1 base and V by 5 bases; bases with no gene match: 4. DNA of the CDR3: TGTGCCTGGGGACAGGGGGTGATCCAAGAGACCCAGTACTTC. Its translation is CAWGQGVIQETQYF.

The J gene is TRBJ2-2, the V gene TRBV7-9; D is unresolved. The germline V gene has CDR1 SEHNR and CDR2 FQNEAQ (reference sequence). CDR3 length: 12 amino acids. Trimming left V 10 bases short and J 6 bases short, with 12 bases between. CDR3 residues: CATKERSGELFF. CDR3 DNA sequence: TGTGCCACCAAGGAGAGGTCCGGGGAGCTGTTTTTT.

V gene TRBV5-6 combines with J gene TRBJ1-5; TRBD1 is a possible D gene (6 bases). CDR3 length: 14 amino acids. Germline CDR1 and CDR2: SGHDT and YYEEEE. V lost 0 bases to trimming and J lost 6 bases, with 10 bases between them. The CDR3 here is CASSLEPGVQPQHF. Here the CDR3 DNA reads TGTGCCAGCAGCTTGGAGCCAGGGGTTCAGCCCCAGCATTTT.

The chain recombines TRBV15 with TRBJ2-7, with TRBD1 identical over 9 bases. Germline trimming cut 0 bases from V and 6 bases from J; bases unmatched to any gene: 6. CDR3 length: 15 residues. Germline values: CDR1 LNHNV, CDR2 YYDKDF (reference sequence). In DNA, the CDR3 is TGTGCCACCAGCAGAGAGGGACAGGGATTACTCGAGCAGTACTTC. This translates into CATSREGQGLLEQYF.

The rearrangement links TRBV28 to TRBJ1-1; perhaps TRBD1 as D (6 bases). This CDR3 spans 18 amino acids. The V gene lost 3 bases and the J gene lost 0 bases, with 20 bases spanning the gap. CDR1 MDHEN and CDR2 SYDVKM come from the germline V gene. CDR3 protein: CASSLPLGEGGMNTEAFF. Here the CDR3 DNA reads TGTGCCAGCAGTTTGCCCCTCGGAGAGGGGGGGATGAACACTGAAGCTTTCTTT.

This clone came up once. The rearrangement joins TRBV5-6 to TRBJ1-2; the D is unclear. CDR1 SGHDT and CDR2 YYEEEE come from the germline V gene. This CDR3 has 14 amino acids. V was pared by 4 bases and J by 4 bases, with 14 bases between. CDR3 amino acids: CASSEDKNLYGYTF. The CDR3 nucleotides read TGTGCCAGCAGCGAAGACAAGAATCTCTATGGCTACACCTTC.

The chain links TRBV6-5 to TRBJ1-5; D is perhaps TRBD1 (5 bases). The V gene lost 5 bases and the J gene lost 9 bases, with 11 bases spanning the gap. This CDR3 has 12 amino acids. In germline, CDR1 is MNHEY, CDR2 SVGAGI. CDR3 coding DNA: TGTGCCAGCAGTCTAGGAAGGGGGCCCCAGCATTTT. This sequence encodes CASSLGRGPQHF.

The gene calls are TRBV3-1 (or the pseudogene TRBV3-2) and TRBJ2-7; 9 positions match TRBD1. Germline assignment: CDR1 LGHDT and CDR2 YNNKEL (reference sequence). V was pared by 2 bases and J by 1 base, with 9 bases of the junction left unmatched. The CDR3 covers 17 residues. The CDR3 bases are TGTGCCAGCAGCCAACCGGGACAGGGCCTCTCGTCCTACGAGCAGTACTTC. Amino acid sequence: CASSQPGQGLSSYEQYF.

The chain is built from TRBV29-1 and TRBJ1-3, with 7 bases lining up with TRBD1. Germline values: CDR1 SQVTM, CDR2 ANQGSEA. The trim removed 4 bases at V and 4 bases at J, leaving 1 base unmatched. The CDR3 covers 12 residues. The CDR3 nucleotides are TGCAGCGTTGGGACAGGCGGAAACACCATATATTTT. Translated: CSVGTGGNTIYF.

The chain is built from TRBV5-8 and TRBJ2-1, with 8 bases aligning to TRBD2. The CDR3 length is 15 residues. Germline CDR1 SGHTS, CDR2 YDEGEE. J was trimmed by 1 base and V by 2 bases; bases with no gene match: 2. In nucleotides, the CDR3 is TGTGCCAGCAGCTTCCGGGGGGGTTCCTACAATGAGCAGTTCTTC. Translated: CASSFRGGSYNEQFF.

This chain connects TRBV15 to TRBJ1-1; D perhaps matches TRBD1 (5 bases). CDR3 length equals 13 residues. The ends were cut back, 2 bases at V and 5 bases at J, with 9 bases in the middle. CDR1 is LNHNV and CDR2 is YYDKDF in the germline V gene (reference sequence). The CDR3 loop reads CATSRQRGTEAFF. The CDR3 DNA follows: TGTGCCACCAGCAGACAACGGGGGACTGAAGCTTTCTTT.

The rearrangement joins TRBV4-1 to TRBJ1-3; D not resolved. The CDR3 loop spans 15 amino acids. Trimming removed 2 bases at V and 0 bases at J, with 8 bases between. The germline gives CDR1 MGHRA, CDR2 YSYEKL. CDR3 in DNA: TGCGCCAGCAGCCAACAACTGAGCTCTGGAAACACCATATATTTT. Translated: CASSQQLSSGNTIYF.

The V gene is TRBV5-6, the J gene TRBJ1-2, with 7 positions matching TRBD1. This CDR3 has 16 residues. V trimming: 1 base; J trimming: 0 bases; junction bases outside the gene matches: 6. Germline lookup yields CDR1 SGHDT and CDR2 YYEEEE. CDR3 sequence reads: CASSLPTGDTNYGYTF. The CDR3 DNA is TGTGCCAGCAGCTTGCCCACAGGGGATACTAACTATGGCTACACCTTC.

The rearrangement links TRBV4-1 to TRBJ2-1, with D uncertain. V was clipped by 3 bases and J by 6 bases, with 12 bases between them. The CDR3 spans 14 residues. Germline V CDR1 and CDR2: MGHRA, YSYEKL. CDR3 in DNA: TGCGCCAGCAGCCACCCGGCGGATTCCAATGAGCAGTTCTTC. Translated, it gives CASSHPADSNEQFF.

The chain carries TRBV7-8 and TRBJ2-7; a weak D match, TRBD1 (5 bases). Trimming stripped 1 base from V and 3 bases from J, with 7 bases between. The CDR3 is 13 amino acids. Germline lookup yields CDR1 SGHVS and CDR2 FQNEAQ. The DNA for the CDR3 is TGTGCCAGCAGCTTAGTAACAGGCTACGAGCAGTACTTC. Translated, it gives CASSLVTGYEQYF.

This clone was detected only a few times. The genes are TRBV3-1 (or the pseudogene TRBV3-2) and TRBJ2-3; 10 bases are shared with TRBD2. The germline V gene has CDR1 LGHDT and CDR2 YNNKEL (reference sequence). After removal of 4 bases from V and 1 base from J, the junction contained 5 bases not matched to a gene. This CDR3 region has 16 residues. The CDR3: CASSRPLAGGTDTQYF. CDR3 nucleotide sequence: TGTGCCAGCAGCCGGCCCCTAGCGGGAGGCACAGATACGCAGTATTTT.

The V and J genes are TRBV11-3 and TRBJ2-2; TRBD2 aligns across 8 bases. Trimming took 3 bases from V and 5 from J; bases not matched to a gene: 8. The CDR3 length is 16 residues. Germline-derived CDR1 and CDR2 are SGHNT and YENEEA. The CDR3 loop is CASSFFGASGTGELFF. CDR3 coding DNA: TGTGCCAGCAGCTTTTTCGGAGCTAGCGGGACCGGGGAGCTGTTTTTT.

The rearrangement links TRBV9 to TRBJ2-7, with 8 bases lining up with TRBD2. J was trimmed by 3 bases and V by 0 bases; bases with no gene match: 5. This CDR3 is built from 15 residues. CDR1 and CDR2 (germline): SGDLS, YYNGEE. CDR3: CASSVGAGEVYEQYF. CDR3 sequence (DNA): TGTGCCAGCAGCGTAGGAGCGGGAGAGGTCTACGAGCAGTACTTC. The entire variable domain, with the rest obtained from reference TRBV9 and TRBJ2-7, is as follows: DSGVTQTPKHLITATGQRVTLRCSPRSGDLSVYWYQQSLDQGLQFLIQYYNGEERAKGNILERFSAQQFPDLHSELNLSSLELGDSALYFCASSVGAGEVYEQYFGPGTRLTVT.

The chain has TRBV7-2 and TRBJ2-7; 9 nucleotides agree with TRBD1. CDR1 is SGHTA and CDR2 is FQGNSA in the germline V gene. The CDR3 loop spans 15 amino acids. V was clipped by 7 bases and J by 2 bases; unmatched bases: 9. The CDR3 reads CASTPSGTGPYEQYF. DNA for the CDR3: TGTGCCAGCACCCCGTCGGGGACAGGGCCCTACGAGCAGTACTTC.

The chain uses TRBV5-5 and TRBJ1-1; 11 bases match TRBD1. This CDR3 region has 14 residues. Looked up from germline, CDR1 is SGHKS and CDR2 is YYEKEE (reference sequence). Trimming took 3 bases from V and 4 from J; bases not matched to a gene: 2. The CDR3 bases are TGTGCCAGCAGCTCCGGGACAGGGGGCACTGAAGCTTTCTTT. This sequence encodes CASSSGTGGTEAFF.

The J gene is TRBJ2-2, the V gene TRBV14; 9 nucleotides line up with TRBD1. CDR1 and CDR2 (germline): SGHDN, FVKESK. The CDR3 is 16 amino acids. With V trimmed by 2 bases and J by 5 bases, 6 bases remained unmatched. The CDR3 protein is CASSQLRGQGTGELFF. The CDR3 bases are TGTGCCAGCAGCCAACTTCGCGGACAGGGGACCGGGGAGCTGTTTTTT.